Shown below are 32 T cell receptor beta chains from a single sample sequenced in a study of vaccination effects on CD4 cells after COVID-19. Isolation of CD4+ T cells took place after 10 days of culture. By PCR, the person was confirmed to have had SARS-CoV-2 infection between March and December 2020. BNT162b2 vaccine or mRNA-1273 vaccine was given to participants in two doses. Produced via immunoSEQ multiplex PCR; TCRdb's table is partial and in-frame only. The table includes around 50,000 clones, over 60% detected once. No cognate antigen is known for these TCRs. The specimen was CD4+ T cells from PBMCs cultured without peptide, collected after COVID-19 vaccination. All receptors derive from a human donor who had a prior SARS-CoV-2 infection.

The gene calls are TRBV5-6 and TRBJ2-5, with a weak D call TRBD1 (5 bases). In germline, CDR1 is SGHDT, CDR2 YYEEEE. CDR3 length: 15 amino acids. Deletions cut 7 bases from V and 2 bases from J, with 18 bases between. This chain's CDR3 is CASGFTGVTQETQYF. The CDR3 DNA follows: TGTGCCAGCGGATTTACAGGAGTAACTCAAGAGACCCAGTACTTC.

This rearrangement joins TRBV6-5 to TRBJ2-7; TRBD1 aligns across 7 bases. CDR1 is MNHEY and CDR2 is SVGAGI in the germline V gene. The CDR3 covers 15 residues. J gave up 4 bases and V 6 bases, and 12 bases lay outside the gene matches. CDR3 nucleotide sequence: TGTGCCAGCAGCGCTGACAGGGCGCTTGGTTACGAGCAGTACTTC. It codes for CASSADRALGYEQYF.

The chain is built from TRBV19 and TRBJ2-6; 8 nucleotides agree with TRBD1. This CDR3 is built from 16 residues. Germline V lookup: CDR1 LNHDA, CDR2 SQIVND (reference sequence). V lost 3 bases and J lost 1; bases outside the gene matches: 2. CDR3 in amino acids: CASSIQGASGANVLTF. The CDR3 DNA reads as TGTGCCAGTAGTATTCAGGGGGCGTCTGGGGCCAACGTCCTGACTTTC.

The CDR3 region is CASSLSSPRTGFLRQYF. In DNA, the CDR3 is TGTGCCAGCAGTTTATCGTCGCCGAGGACAGGGTTTTTACGGCAGTACTTC. V gene TRBV27 combines with J gene TRBJ2-7; 8 bases line up with TRBD1. The CDR3 extends over 17 amino acids. V trimming: 0 bases; J trimming: 9 bases; junction bases outside the gene matches: 16. Germline values: CDR1 MNHEY, CDR2 SMNVEV (reference sequence).

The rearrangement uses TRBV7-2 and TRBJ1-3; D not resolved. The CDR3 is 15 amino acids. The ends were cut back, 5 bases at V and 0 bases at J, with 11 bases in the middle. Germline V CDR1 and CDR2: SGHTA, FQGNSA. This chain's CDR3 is CASSPLASSGNTIYF. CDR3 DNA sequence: TGTGCCAGCAGCCCCCTGGCTTCCTCTGGAAACACCATATATTTT.

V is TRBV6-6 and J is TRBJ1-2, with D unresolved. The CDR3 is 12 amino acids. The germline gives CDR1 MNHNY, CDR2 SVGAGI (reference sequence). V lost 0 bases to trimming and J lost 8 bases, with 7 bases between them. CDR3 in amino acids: CASSYSTEGYTF. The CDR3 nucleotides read TGTGCCAGCAGTTACTCTACAGAAGGCTACACCTTC.

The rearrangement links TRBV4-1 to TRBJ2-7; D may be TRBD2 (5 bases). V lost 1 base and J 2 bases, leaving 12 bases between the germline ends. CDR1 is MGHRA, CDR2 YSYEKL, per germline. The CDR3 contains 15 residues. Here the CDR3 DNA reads TGCGCCAGCAGCCAAGCATCGATCGGGGCCTACGAGCAGTACTTC. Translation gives CASSQASIGAYEQYF.

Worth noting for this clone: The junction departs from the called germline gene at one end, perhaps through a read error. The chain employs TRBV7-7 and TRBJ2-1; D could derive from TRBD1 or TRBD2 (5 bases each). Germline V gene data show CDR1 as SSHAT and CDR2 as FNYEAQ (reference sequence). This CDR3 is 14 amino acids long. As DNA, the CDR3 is TGTGCTAGCAGCTTAGGTGGGGGTTCGACAGAGCAGTTCTTC. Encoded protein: CASSLGGGSTEQFF.

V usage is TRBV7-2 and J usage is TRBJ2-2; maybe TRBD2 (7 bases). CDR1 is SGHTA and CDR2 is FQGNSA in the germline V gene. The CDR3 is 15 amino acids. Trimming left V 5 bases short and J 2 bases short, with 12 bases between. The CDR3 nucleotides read TGTGCCAGCAGCGTGCGGGGGCCTAACACCGGGGAGCTGTTTTTT. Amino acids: CASSVRGPNTGELFF.

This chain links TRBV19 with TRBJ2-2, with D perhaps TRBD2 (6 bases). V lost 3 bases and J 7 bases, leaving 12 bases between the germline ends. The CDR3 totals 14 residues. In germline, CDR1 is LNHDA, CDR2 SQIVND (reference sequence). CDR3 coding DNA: TGTGCCAGTAGTATCCGGGGGATCGGCGGGGAGCTGTTTTTT. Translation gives CASSIRGIGGELFF.

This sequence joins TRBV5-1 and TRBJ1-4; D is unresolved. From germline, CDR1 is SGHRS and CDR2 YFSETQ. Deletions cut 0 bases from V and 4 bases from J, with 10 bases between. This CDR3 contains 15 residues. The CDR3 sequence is CASSLDPRSNEKLFF. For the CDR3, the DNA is TGCGCCAGCAGCTTGGACCCGAGAAGTAATGAAAAACTGTTTTTT.

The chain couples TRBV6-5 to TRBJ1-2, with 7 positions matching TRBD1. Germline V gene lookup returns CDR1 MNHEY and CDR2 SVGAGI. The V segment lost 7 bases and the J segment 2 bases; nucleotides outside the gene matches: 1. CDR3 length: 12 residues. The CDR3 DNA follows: TGTGCCAGCACACAGGGGAACTATGGCTACACCTTC. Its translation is CASTQGNYGYTF.

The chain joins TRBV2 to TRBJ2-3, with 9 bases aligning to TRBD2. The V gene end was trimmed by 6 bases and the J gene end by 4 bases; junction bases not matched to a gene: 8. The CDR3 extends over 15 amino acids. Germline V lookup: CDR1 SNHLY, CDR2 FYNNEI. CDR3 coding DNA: TGTGCCAGCAGCGCCTGGGGACTAGCCCCAGATACGCAGTATTTT. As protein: CASSAWGLAPDTQYF.

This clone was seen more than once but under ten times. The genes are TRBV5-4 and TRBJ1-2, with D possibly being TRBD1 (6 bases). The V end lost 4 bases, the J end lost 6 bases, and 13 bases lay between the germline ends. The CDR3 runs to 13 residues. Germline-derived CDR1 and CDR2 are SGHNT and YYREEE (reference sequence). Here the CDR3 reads CASSRTGQDGYTF. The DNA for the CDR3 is TGTGCCAGCAGCCGAACAGGGCAGGATGGCTACACCTTC.

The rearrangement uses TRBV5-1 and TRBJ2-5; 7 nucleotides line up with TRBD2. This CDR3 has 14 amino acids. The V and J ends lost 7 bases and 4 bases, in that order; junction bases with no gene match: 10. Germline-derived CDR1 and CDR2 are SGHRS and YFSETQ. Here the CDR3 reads CASERSGGGETQYF. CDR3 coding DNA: TGCGCCAGCGAGCGGTCGGGAGGCGGAGAGACCCAGTACTTC.

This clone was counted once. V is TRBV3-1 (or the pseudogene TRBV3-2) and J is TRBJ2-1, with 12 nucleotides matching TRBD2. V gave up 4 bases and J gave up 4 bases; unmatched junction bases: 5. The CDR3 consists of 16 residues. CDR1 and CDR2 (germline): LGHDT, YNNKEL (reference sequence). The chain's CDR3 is CASSPQLAGGYNEQFF. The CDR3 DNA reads TGTGCCAGCAGCCCGCAACTAGCGGGGGGATACAATGAGCAGTTCTTC.

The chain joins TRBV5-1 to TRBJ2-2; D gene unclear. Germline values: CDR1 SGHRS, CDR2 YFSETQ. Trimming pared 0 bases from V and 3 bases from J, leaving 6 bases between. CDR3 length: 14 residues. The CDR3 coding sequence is TGCGCCAGCAGCTTGGGACCAGACACCGGGGAGCTGTTTTTT. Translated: CASSLGPDTGELFF. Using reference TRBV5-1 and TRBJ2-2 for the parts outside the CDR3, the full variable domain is KAGVTQTPRYLIKTRGQQVTLSCSPISGHRSVSWYQQTPGQGLQFLFEYFSETQRNKGNFPGRFSGRQFSNSRSEMNVSTLELGDSALYLCASSLGPDTGELFFGEGSRLTVL.

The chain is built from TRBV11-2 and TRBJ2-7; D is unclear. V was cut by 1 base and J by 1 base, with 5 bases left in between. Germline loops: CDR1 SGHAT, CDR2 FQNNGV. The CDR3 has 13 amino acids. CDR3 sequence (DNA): TGTGCCAGCAGCTTAGGCAGTTCCTACGAGCAGTACTTC. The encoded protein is CASSLGSSYEQYF.

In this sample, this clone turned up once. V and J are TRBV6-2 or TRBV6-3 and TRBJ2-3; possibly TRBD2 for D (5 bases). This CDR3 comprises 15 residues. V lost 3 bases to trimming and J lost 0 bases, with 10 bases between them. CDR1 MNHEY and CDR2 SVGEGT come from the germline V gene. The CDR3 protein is CASSYGLASTDTQYF. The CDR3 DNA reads TGTGCCAGCAGTTATGGTCTAGCTAGCACAGATACGCAGTATTTT.

The CDR3 protein is CASSPNLGNTEAFF. In DNA form, the CDR3 reads TGTGCCAGCAGCCCCAACCTGGGGAACACTGAAGCTTTCTTT. V usage is TRBV11-3 and J usage is TRBJ1-1; D gene ambiguous. Germline CDR1 is SGHNT and CDR2 is YENEEA. The V and J ends lost 5 bases and 1 base respectively, with 11 bases between them. The CDR3 length is 14 residues.

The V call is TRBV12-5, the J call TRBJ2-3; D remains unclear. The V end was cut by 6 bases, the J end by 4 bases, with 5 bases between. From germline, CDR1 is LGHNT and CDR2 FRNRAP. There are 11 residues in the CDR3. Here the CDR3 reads CASGKPDTQYF. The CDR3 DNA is TGTGCTAGTGGAAAGCCAGATACGCAGTATTTT.

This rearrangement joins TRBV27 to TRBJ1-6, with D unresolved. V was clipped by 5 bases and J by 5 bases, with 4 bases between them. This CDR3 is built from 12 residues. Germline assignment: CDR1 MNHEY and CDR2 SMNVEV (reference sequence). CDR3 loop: CASSRNNSPLHF. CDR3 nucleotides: TGTGCCAGCAGTAGGAATAATTCACCCCTCCACTTT.

In nucleotides, the CDR3 is TGTGCCAGCAGCCCAGGCCCTTGGACTAGCGGGAAAGAGACCCAGTACTTC. This translates into CASSPGPWTSGKETQYF. The chain joins TRBV3-1 (or the pseudogene TRBV3-2) to TRBJ2-5; TRBD2 matches 12 bases. The germline gives CDR1 LGHDT, CDR2 YNNKEL (reference sequence). The length of the CDR3 is 17 residues. Losses at the gene ends were 4 bases for V and 3 bases for J; bases not matched to a gene: 9.

The DNA of the CDR3 is TGTGCCAGCAACTTCAGGGGCACTGAAGCTTTCTTT. Translating it yields CASNFRGTEAFF. The chain is built from TRBV3-1 (or the pseudogene TRBV3-2) and TRBJ1-1; tentatively, D is TRBD1 (6 bases). V gave up 7 bases and J gave up 4 bases, with 10 bases separating them. From germline, CDR1 is LGHDT and CDR2 YNNKEL (reference sequence). There are 12 residues in the CDR3.

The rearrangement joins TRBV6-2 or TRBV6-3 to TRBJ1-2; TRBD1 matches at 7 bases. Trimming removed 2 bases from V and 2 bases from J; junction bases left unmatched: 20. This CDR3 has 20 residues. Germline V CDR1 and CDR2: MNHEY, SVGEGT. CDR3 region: CASSYTGTTGRQPSNYGYTF. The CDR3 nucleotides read TGTGCCAGCAGTTACACGGGAACGACAGGGAGGCAACCTTCAAACTATGGCTACACCTTC.

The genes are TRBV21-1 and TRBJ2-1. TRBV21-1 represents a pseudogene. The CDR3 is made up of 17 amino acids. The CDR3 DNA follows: TGTGCCAGCAGCAAAGCGCTGGGGAACGGAACCTACAATGAGCAGTTCTTC. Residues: CASSKALGNGTYNEQFF.

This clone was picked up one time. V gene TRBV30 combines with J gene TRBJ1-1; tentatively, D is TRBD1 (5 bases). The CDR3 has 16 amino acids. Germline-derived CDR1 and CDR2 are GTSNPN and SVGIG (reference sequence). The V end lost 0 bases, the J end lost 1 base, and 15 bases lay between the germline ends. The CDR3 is CAWSVRGTLRNTEAFF. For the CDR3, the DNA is TGTGCCTGGAGTGTAAGGGGTACACTTAGGAACACTGAAGCTTTCTTT. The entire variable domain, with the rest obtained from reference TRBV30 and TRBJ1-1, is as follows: SQTIHQWPATLVQPVGSPLSLECTVEGTSNPNLYWYRQAAGRGLQLLFYSVGIGQISSEVPQNLSASRPQDRQFILSSKKLLLSDSGFYLCAWSVRGTLRNTEAFFGQGTRLTVV.

CDR3 in amino acids: CASGSRLAGSREQFF. The CDR3 coding sequence is TGTGCCAGCGGTTCCAGACTAGCGGGAAGTCGTGAGCAGTTCTTC. The rearrangement uses TRBV7-9 and TRBJ2-1; 11 nucleotides agree with TRBD2. This CDR3 region has 15 residues. V shed 8 bases, J shed 9 bases, and the junction held 12 bases outside the gene matches. CDR1 SEHNR and CDR2 FQNEAQ come from the germline V gene (reference sequence).

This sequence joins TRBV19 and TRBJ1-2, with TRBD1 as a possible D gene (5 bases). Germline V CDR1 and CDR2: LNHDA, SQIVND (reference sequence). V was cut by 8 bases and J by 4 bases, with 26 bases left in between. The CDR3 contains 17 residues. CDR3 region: CASGGSYRGTFSYGYTF. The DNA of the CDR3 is TGTGCCAGTGGGGGGAGTTATAGGGGAACTTTCTCCTATGGCTACACCTTC.

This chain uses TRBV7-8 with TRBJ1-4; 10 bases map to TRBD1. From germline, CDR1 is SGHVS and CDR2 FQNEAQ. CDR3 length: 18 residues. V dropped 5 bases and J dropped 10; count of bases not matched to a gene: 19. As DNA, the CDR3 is TGTGCCAGCAGCCCGCGACAGGGGGCGCCGGGGAATTCGGGAAAACTGTTTTTT. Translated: CASSPRQGAPGNSGKLFF.

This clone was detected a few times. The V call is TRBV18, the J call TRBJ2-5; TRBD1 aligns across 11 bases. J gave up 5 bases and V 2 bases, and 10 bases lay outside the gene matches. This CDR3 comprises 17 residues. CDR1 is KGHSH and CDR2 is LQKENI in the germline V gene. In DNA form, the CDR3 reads TGTGCCAGCTCACCAAGCACCGGGACAGGGGGATATGAGACCCAGTACTTC. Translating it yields CASSPSTGTGGYETQYF.

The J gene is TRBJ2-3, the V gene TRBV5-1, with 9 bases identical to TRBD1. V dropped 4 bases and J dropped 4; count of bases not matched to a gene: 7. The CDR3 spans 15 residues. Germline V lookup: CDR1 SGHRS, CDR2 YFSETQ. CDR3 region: CASSGWTGDADTQYF. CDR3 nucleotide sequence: TGCGCCAGCAGCGGGTGGACAGGGGATGCAGATACGCAGTATTTT.